These 12 T cell receptor beta chains came from one sample sequenced in a study of T cells in narcolepsy. Here immunoSEQ multiplex PCR was the method, and the copy in TCRdb shows in-frame clones only, minus some. The sample lists 25,000 to 35,000 clones; roughly 87% were seen once. Sequencing was carried out using memory (CD45RA-) CD4+ T cells from blood. The receptors stem from a human donor in good health.

The chain couples TRBV5-1 to TRBJ1-2, with D possibly matching TRBD1 (5 bases). The ends were cut back, 4 bases at V and 8 bases at J, with 21 bases in the middle. This CDR3 spans 15 amino acids. Germline assignment: CDR1 SGHRS and CDR2 YFSETQ. CDR3 in DNA: TGCGCCAGCAGCATCTCAGGGTTCGGTAAAGGAGGCTACACCTTC. Its protein product is CASSISGFGKGGYTF.

This rearrangement joins TRBV14 to TRBJ1-3; D is unresolved. CDR3 length equals 15 residues. Germline V lookup: CDR1 SGHDN, CDR2 FVKESK. V lost 0 bases and J 0 bases, leaving 6 bases between the germline ends. The CDR3 sequence is CASSQELISGNTIYF. The CDR3 DNA sequence: TGTGCCAGCAGCCAAGAGCTTATCTCTGGAAACACCATATATTTT.

The chain uses TRBV7-2 and TRBJ2-7; no clear D. V shed 1 base and J shed 2 bases, with 3 bases lying between them. Germline V gene sequence: CDR1 SGHTA, CDR2 FQGNSA. The CDR3 contains 12 residues. The CDR3 DNA sequence: TGTGCCAGCAGCTTAGATGCCTACGAGCAGTACGTC. It yields the protein CASSLDAYEQYV.

V gene TRBV18 combines with J gene TRBJ2-3; 10 nucleotides match TRBD1. V shed 3 bases, J shed 0 bases, and the junction held 3 bases outside the gene matches. Germline lookup yields CDR1 KGHSH and CDR2 LQKENI. The CDR3 covers 16 residues. The CDR3 nucleotides are TGTGCCAGCTCACCGAAGACAGGGGGCAGCACAGATACGCAGTATTTT. Amino acids: CASSPKTGGSTDTQYF.

DNA for the CDR3: TGTGCCAGCAGCACTGGGACGGCGAACACTGAAGCTTTCTTT. Translated: CASSTGTANTEAFF. The V gene is TRBV7-2, the J gene TRBJ1-1; a possible D gene is TRBD1 (5 bases). V shed 5 bases and J shed 1 base, with 11 bases lying between them. CDR1 and CDR2 from the germline V gene are SGHTA and FQGNSA. The CDR3 contains 14 residues.

The chain has TRBV9 and TRBJ2-7; D remains ambiguous. This CDR3 is built from 13 residues. CDR1 SGDLS and CDR2 YYNGEE come from the germline V gene. Trimming left V 4 bases short and J 2 bases short, with 10 bases between. This CDR3 reads CASSPPSPYEQYF. CDR3 coding DNA: TGTGCCAGCAGCCCTCCATCCCCCTACGAGCAGTACTTC.

The gene calls are TRBV6-1 and TRBJ2-1, with D possibly called TRBD1 or TRBD2 (5 bases each). CDR3 length equals 14 residues. Germline assignment: CDR1 MNHNS and CDR2 SASEGT. The V gene lost 6 bases and the J gene lost 3 bases, with 12 bases spanning the gap. CDR3 residues: CASSDRGVYNEQFF. In DNA form, the CDR3 reads TGTGCCAGCAGCGATAGGGGAGTCTACAATGAGCAGTTCTTC.

The chain couples TRBV18 to TRBJ2-1; 16 nucleotides agree with TRBD2. The ends lost 1 base at V and 8 bases at J; junction bases unmatched: 8. CDR1 KGHSH and CDR2 LQKENI come from the germline V gene. CDR3 length: 18 amino acids. The CDR3 DNA reads as TGTGCCAGCTCACCACTGTCCGGGACTAGCGGGGGGGCGCATGAGCAGTTCTTC. It encodes CASSPLSGTSGGAHEQFF.

The CDR3 region has the DNA TGTGCCAGCCTCCAGGCGGGGGGAAACACCATATATTTT. Protein: CASLQAGGNTIYF. This rearrangement joins TRBV28 to TRBJ1-3; D remains unclear. Germline CDR1 reads MDHEN; CDR2 reads SYDVKM. The CDR3 is 13 amino acids. V lost 8 bases, J lost 4 bases, and 12 bases lay in between.

This sequence joins TRBV7-2 and TRBJ1-5; D is unclear. CDR1 and CDR2 (germline): SGHTA, FQGNSA. V shed 0 bases and J shed 1 base, with 4 bases lying between them. CDR3 length equals 14 residues. The CDR3 DNA is TGTGCCAGCAGCTTAGCCCGCAGCAATCAGCCCCAGCATTTT. This codes for CASSLARSNQPQHF.

This chain joins TRBV18 and TRBJ1-2; no firm D call. V was clipped by 2 bases and J by 4 bases, with 5 bases between them. The CDR3 has 12 amino acids. Per germline, CDR1 KGHSH and CDR2 LQKENI. CDR3 nucleotides: TGTGCCAGCTCACCATGGTCCTATGGCTACACCTTC. The encoded protein is CASSPWSYGYTF.

As regards this clone: Other DNA variants within this sample encode the same CDR3. V and J are TRBV5-6 and TRBJ2-7, with a tentative D call TRBD1 (5 bases). The CDR3 is 14 amino acids. Germline V gives CDR1 SGHDT, CDR2 YYEEEE. V lost 2 bases, J lost 4 bases, and 13 bases lay in between. The CDR3 region is CASSFPGLGYEQYF. Written as DNA, the CDR3 is TGTGCCAGCAGCTTTCCAGGGCTCGGTTACGAGCAGTACTTC.